A selection of T cell receptor beta chains follows, all from one sample in a study of cytomegalovirus exposure and HLA in healthy donors. Profiling relied on immunoSEQ multiplex PCR, and the TCRdb table lists in-frame clones only, not all of them. The data hold under 150,000 clones, with about 80% observed a single time. The sequenced material came from PBMCs. These receptors all stem from a middle-aged woman in good health and CMV-seropositive. Each CDR3 is given with its conserved first and last residue. The order of the fields is V gene, CDR3 protein.

TRBV27	CASSSAGRTYEQYF
TRBV13	CASSSWTGSTSSGANVLTF
TRBV7-9	CSSSPTGVGEKLFF
TRBV2	CASSERLPPSDTQYF
TRBV27	CASRGVAGVPSGANVLTF
TRBV10-2	CASSGPSGRGETQYF
TRBV13	CASSLLIWGTSGRNRDYEQYF
TRBV2	CASTLTGQGHSPLHF
TRBV4-1	CASSHLIAGAGGGEQFF
TRBV29-1	CSVAGTSGRSTDTQYF
TRBV29-1	CSVEEIAGSSNGYTF
TRBV6-1	CASNGGQRGYTF
TRBV5-4	CASSQGAGPGGEQFF
TRBV11-3	CASSRAGAGGNEQFF
TRBV5-1	CASSSTRNEQYF
TRBV9	CASSLGTGGFHEQYF
TRBV27	CASSFTRERNIQYF
TRBV27	CASSSKGRGSYEQYF
TRBV11-2	CASSPTGPDTQYF
TRBV2	CASSEAQGELSPLHF
TRBV7-8	CASSLADRDTEAFF
TRBV7-2	CASSLAPWGRETQYF
TRBV5-1	CASSVIFGVAGELFF